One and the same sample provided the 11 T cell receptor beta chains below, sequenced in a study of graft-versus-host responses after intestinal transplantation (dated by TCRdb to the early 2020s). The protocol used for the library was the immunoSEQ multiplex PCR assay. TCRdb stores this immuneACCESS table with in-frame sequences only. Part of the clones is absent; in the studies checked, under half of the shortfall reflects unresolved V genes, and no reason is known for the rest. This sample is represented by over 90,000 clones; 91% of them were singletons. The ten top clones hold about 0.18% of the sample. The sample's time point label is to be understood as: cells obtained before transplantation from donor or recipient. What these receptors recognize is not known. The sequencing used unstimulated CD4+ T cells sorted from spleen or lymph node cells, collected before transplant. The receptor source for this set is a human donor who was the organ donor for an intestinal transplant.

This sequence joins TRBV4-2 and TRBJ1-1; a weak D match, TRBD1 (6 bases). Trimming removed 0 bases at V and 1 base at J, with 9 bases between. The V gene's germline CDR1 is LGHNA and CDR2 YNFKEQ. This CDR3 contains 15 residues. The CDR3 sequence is CASSQDPTGNTEAFF. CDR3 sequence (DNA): TGTGCCAGCAGCCAAGATCCGACAGGGAACACTGAAGCTTTCTTT.

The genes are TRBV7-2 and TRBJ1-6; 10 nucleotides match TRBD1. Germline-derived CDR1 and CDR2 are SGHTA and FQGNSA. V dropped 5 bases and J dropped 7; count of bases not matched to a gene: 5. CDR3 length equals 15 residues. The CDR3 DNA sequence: TGTGCCAGCAGCCGCGCGGGACAGGGGAATTCACCCCTCCACTTT. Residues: CASSRAGQGNSPLHF. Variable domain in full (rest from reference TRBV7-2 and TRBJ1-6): GAGVSQSPSNKVTEKGKDVELRCDPISGHTALYWYRQSLGQGLEFLIYFQGNSAPDKSGLPSDRFSAERTGGSVSTLTIQRTQQEDSAVYLCASSRAGQGNSPLHFGNGTRLTVT.

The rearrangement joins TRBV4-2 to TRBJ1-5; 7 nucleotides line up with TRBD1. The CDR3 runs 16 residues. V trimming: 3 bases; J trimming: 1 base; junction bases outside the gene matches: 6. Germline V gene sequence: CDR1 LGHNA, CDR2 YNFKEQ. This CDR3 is CASSQSQGESNQPQHF. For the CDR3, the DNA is TGTGCCAGCAGCCAGTCTCAGGGGGAGAGCAATCAGCCCCAGCATTTT.

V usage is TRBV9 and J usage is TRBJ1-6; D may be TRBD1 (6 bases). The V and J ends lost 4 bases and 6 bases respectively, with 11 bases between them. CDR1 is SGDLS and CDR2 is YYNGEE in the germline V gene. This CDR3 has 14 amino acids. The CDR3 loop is CASSSQGINSPLHF. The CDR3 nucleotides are TGTGCCAGCAGCTCACAGGGTATTAATTCACCCCTCCACTTT. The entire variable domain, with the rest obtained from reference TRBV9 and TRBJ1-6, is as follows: DSGVTQTPKHLITATGQRVTLRCSPRSGDLSVYWYQQSLDQGLQFLIQYYNGEERAKGNILERFSAQQFPDLHSELNLSSLELGDSALYFCASSSQGINSPLHFGNGTRLTVT.

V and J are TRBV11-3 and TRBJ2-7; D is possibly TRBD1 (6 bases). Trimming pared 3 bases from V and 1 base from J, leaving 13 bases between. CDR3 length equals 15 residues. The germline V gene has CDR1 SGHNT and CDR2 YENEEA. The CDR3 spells CASSFAGTNSYEQYF. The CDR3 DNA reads TGTGCCAGCAGCTTCGCCGGGACAAATTCCTACGAGCAGTACTTC.

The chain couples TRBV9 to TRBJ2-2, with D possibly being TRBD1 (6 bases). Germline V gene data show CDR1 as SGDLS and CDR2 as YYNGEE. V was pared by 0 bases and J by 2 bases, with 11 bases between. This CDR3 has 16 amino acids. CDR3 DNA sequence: TGTGCCAGCAGCGTAGAACAGGGCGTCAACACCGGGGAGCTGTTTTTT. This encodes CASSVEQGVNTGELFF.

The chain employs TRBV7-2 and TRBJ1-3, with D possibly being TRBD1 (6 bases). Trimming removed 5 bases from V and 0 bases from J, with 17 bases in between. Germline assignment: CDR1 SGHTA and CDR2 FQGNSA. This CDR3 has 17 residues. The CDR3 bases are TGTGCCAGCAGCCTATCACGGACAGCGAGCTCTGGAAACACCATATATTTT. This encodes CASSLSRTASSGNTIYF.

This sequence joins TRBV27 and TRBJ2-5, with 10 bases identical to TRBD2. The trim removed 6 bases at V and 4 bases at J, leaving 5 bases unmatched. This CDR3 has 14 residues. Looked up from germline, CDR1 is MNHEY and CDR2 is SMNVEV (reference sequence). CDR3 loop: CASSLAGESETQYF. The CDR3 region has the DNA TGTGCCAGCAGCCTAGCGGGGGAATCAGAGACCCAGTACTTC.

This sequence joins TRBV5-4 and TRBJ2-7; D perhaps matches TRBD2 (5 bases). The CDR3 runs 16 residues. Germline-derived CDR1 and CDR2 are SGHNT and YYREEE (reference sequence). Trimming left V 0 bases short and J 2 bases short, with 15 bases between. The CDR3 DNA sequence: TGTGCCAGCAGCTTGGAGTGGAGGCAGGCCCCCTACGAGCAGTACTTC. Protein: CASSLEWRQAPYEQYF. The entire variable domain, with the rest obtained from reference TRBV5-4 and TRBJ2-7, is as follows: ETGVTQSPTHLIKTRGQQVTLRCSSQSGHNTVSWYQQALGQGPQFIFQYYREEENGRGNFPPRFSGLQFPNYSSELNVNALELDDSALYLCASSLEWRQAPYEQYFGPGTRLTVT.

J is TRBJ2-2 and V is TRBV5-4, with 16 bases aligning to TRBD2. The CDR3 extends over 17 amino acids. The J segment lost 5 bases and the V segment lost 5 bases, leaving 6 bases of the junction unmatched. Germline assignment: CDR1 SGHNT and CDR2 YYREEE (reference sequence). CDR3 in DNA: TGTGCCAGCAGGACAATGGGACTAGCGGGGGGGACCGGGGAGCTGTTTTTT. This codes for CASRTMGLAGGTGELFF.

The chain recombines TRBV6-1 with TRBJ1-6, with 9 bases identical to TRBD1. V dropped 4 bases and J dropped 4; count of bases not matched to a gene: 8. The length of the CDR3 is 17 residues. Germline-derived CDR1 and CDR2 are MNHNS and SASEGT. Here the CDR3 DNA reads TGTGCCAGCAGTGGCATGGACAGGGGAGTGTATAATTCACCCCTCCACTTT. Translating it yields CASSGMDRGVYNSPLHF.